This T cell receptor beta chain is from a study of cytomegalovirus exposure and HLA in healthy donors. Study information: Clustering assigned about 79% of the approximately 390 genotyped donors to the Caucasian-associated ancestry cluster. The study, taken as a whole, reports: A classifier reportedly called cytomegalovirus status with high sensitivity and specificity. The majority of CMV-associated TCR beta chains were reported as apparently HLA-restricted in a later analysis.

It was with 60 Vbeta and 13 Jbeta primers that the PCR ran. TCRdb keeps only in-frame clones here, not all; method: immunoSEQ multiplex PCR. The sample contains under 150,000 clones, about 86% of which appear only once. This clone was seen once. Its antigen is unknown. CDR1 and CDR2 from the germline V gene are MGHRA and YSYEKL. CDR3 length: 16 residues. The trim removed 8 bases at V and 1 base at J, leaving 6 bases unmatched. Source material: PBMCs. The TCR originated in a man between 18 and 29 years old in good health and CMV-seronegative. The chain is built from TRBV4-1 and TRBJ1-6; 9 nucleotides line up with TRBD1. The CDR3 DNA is TGCGCCAGCGACGACAGGGGGAGGTCCTATAATTCACCCCTCCACTTT. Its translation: CASDDRGRSYNSPLHF.